This passage covers 30 T cell receptor beta chains from one sample sequenced in a study of T cell repertoires in cytomegalovirus infection. These TCRs' antigens remain unknown. TCRdb passed the reads through MiXCR, listing each CDR3 protein once. The sample consists of about a million distinct CDR3 sequences, around a third of them appearing once. This specimen was cultured CD8+ T cells from PBMCs, taken from culture after CMV antigen stimulation. The receptors come from a human donor in good health (CMV status not recorded). Some clones in this sample may be carry-over from other donors' samples.

The V call is TRBV6-6, the J call TRBJ2-2; D gene uncertain. From germline, CDR1 is MNHNY and CDR2 SVGAGI (reference sequence). The CDR3 contains 12 residues. V gave up 5 bases and J gave up 6 bases, with 7 bases separating them. CDR3 protein: CASSVTPGELFF. CDR3 DNA: TGTGCCAGCAGTGTAACACCCGGGGAGCTGTTTTTT.

The chain uses TRBV27 and TRBJ2-2; the D call may be TRBD1 or TRBD2 (5 bases each). V was trimmed by 3 bases and J by 1 base, leaving 9 bases between them. Germline CDR1 is MNHEY and CDR2 is SMNVEV (reference sequence). The CDR3 consists of 15 residues. The CDR3: CASSLWGRNTGELFF. DNA for the CDR3: TGTGCCAGCAGTTTGTGGGGACGGAACACCGGGGAGCTGTTTTTT.

The table lists this clonotype with a count of one. V is TRBV19 and J is TRBJ1-2, with D unresolved. V lost 2 bases, J lost 4 bases, and 20 bases lay in between. The CDR3 has 17 amino acids. Per the germline V gene, CDR1 is LNHDA and CDR2 is SQIVND (reference sequence). The CDR3 loop reads CASSISLMDFLLYGYTF. The CDR3 coding sequence is TGTGCCAGTAGTATATCTCTAATGGACTTCTTACTCTATGGCTACACCTTC.

The sample holds one count of this clonotype. The rearrangement links TRBV4-1 to TRBJ2-1, with D possibly matching TRBD1 (5 bases). Trimming removed 4 bases at V and 2 bases at J, with 12 bases between. The germline CDR1 and CDR2 sequences are MGHRA and YSYEKL. The CDR3 extends over 15 amino acids. The CDR3 protein is CASSPTWGPYNEQFF. The CDR3 nucleotides read TGCGCCAGCAGCCCTACTTGGGGCCCCTACAATGAGCAGTTCTTC.

The rearrangement links TRBV28 to TRBJ1-5, with D unclear. CDR1 is MDHEN and CDR2 is SYDVKM in the germline V gene. The CDR3 sequence is 16 residues long. Trimming cost V 6 bases and J 2 bases, with 17 bases left between them. CDR3 bases: TGTGCCAGCAGCTTTGCACCTAGCGGGGGCAATCAGCCCCAGCATTTT. It specifies CASSFAPSGGNQPQHF.

This clonotype was seen more than once but under ten times. The gene calls are TRBV7-8 and TRBJ1-1, with D maybe TRBD1 (5 bases). Germline loops: CDR1 SGHVS, CDR2 FQNEAQ. There are 15 residues in the CDR3. With 5 bases removed from V and 1 base from J, the gap between germline ends came to 14 bases. This CDR3 is CASSPIDSENTEAFF. The CDR3 DNA follows: TGTGCCAGCAGCCCTATTGACAGCGAGAACACTGAAGCTTTCTTT.

This clonotype was counted at least ten times. V gene TRBV7-9 combines with J gene TRBJ1-1; D is perhaps TRBD1 (5 bases). Trimming pared 3 bases from V and 1 base from J, leaving 9 bases between. Germline CDR1 and CDR2: SEHNR and FQNEAQ (reference sequence). This CDR3 is 14 amino acids long. CDR3 in DNA: TGTGCCAGCAGCTTCCTGGGGGGGAACACTGAAGCTTTCTTT. Protein sequence: CASSFLGGNTEAFF. The entire variable domain, with the rest obtained from reference TRBV7-9 and TRBJ1-1, is as follows: DTGVSQNPRHKITKRGQNVTFRCDPISEHNRLYWYRQTLGQGPEFLTYFQNEAQLEKSRLLSDRFSAERPKGSFSTLEIQRTEQGDSAMYLCASSFLGGNTEAFFGQGTRLTVV.

The genes are TRBV6-5 and TRBJ1-5, with D uncertain. CDR3 size: 15 residues. Trimming took off 7 bases at V and 0 bases at J, with 13 bases between the two ends. Per germline, CDR1 MNHEY and CDR2 SVGAGI. The DNA of the CDR3 is TGTGCCAGCAAGGAGGGCGGGTATAGCAATCAGCCCCAGCATTTT. The encoded protein is CASKEGGYSNQPQHF.

This clonotype was seen a handful of times. V usage is TRBV19 and J usage is TRBJ1-2; possibly TRBD1 for D (5 bases). The germline CDR1 and CDR2 sequences are LNHDA and SQIVND (reference sequence). This CDR3 contains 15 residues. Deletions cut 6 bases from V and 2 bases from J, with 16 bases between. CDR3 sequence reads: CASRSDRSTNYGYTF. The CDR3 nucleotides read TGTGCCAGTAGGTCCGACAGATCTACAAACTATGGCTACACCTTC.

Note on this clonotype: The junction does not match germline at one end; this may be a read error. V is TRBV7-6 and J is TRBJ1-5, with D possibly TRBD1 on 5 matching bases. Looked up from germline, CDR1 is SGHVS and CDR2 is FNYEAQ. CDR3 length: 13 amino acids. The CDR3 coding sequence is TGTGTCAGCAGCTTAGCTCGGGGCCAGCCCCAGCATTTT. This codes for CVSSLARGQPQHF.

The J gene is TRBJ1-1, the V gene TRBV19; D is undetermined. Trimming cost V 7 bases and J 1 base, with 16 bases left between them. CDR1 and CDR2 (germline): LNHDA, SQIVND (reference sequence). The CDR3 has 15 residues. The CDR3 region is CASKLSFPGNTEAFF. The CDR3 DNA sequence: TGTGCCAGTAAGCTTAGCTTCCCGGGGAACACTGAAGCTTTCTTT.

This chain joins TRBV27 and TRBJ1-4, with TRBD1 matching 8 bases. The germline gives CDR1 MNHEY, CDR2 SMNVEV (reference sequence). The CDR3 is 15 residues long. The V and J ends lost 5 bases and 6 bases, in that order; junction bases with no gene match: 8. CDR3 amino acids: CASSGGTGGDEKLFF. The CDR3 nucleotides read TGTGCCAGCAGTGGGGGGACAGGAGGGGATGAAAAACTGTTTTTT.

V is TRBV28 and J is TRBJ1-2, with D maybe TRBD1 (6 bases). Trimming cost V 3 bases and J 3 bases, with 11 bases left between them. CDR3 length: 14 residues. Germline CDR1 and CDR2: MDHEN and SYDVKM. CDR3 nucleotides: TGTGCCAGCAGTTTTGGGGGCGCGTACTATGGCTACACCTTC. As protein: CASSFGGAYYGYTF.

This clonotype was recorded many times. Germline and junction disagree at one end, which may indicate a read error. This chain uses TRBV7-6 with TRBJ2-3, with D unresolved. Germline V gene sequence: CDR1 SGHVS, CDR2 FNYEAQ. The CDR3 has 15 residues. DNA for the CDR3: TGTGCCAGCAGCTTAGGTCTGGCTCGCACGGATACGCAGTATTTT. This translates into CASSLGLARTDTQYF.

This clonotype was detected many times. CDR3 sequence (DNA): TGTGCCAGCAGCTTATATACCCCCTACGAGCAGTACGTC. Its protein is CASSLYTPYEQYV. The gene calls are TRBV7-8 and TRBJ2-7; D is undetermined. Germline assignment: CDR1 SGHVS and CDR2 FQNEAQ. V was cut by 2 bases and J by 2 bases, with 7 bases left in between. This CDR3 contains 13 residues.

This clonotype showed up many times. V is TRBV7-6 and J is TRBJ2-3; no definite D call. There are 13 residues in the CDR3. Trimming shortened V by 1 base and J by 5 bases, and 7 bases separated the two germline ends. Per the germline V gene, CDR1 is SGHVS and CDR2 is FNYEAQ. In DNA, the CDR3 is TGTGCCAGCAGCTTAGGGTCAGGAGATACGCAGTATTTT. It specifies CASSLGSGDTQYF.

The gene calls are TRBV19 and TRBJ1-4; no definite D call. CDR1 is LNHDA and CDR2 is SQIVND in the germline V gene (reference sequence). The ends were cut back, 6 bases at V and 0 bases at J, with 14 bases in the middle. This CDR3 contains 16 residues. In DNA form, the CDR3 reads TGTGCCAGTAGCCCCGGGGATGCGGCAACTAATGAAAAACTGTTTTTT. Amino acid sequence: CASSPGDAATNEKLFF.

This clonotype was counted only a few times. This chain links TRBV27 with TRBJ1-5, with D possibly matching TRBD1 (6 bases). Germline V lookup: CDR1 MNHEY, CDR2 SMNVEV (reference sequence). This CDR3 region has 15 residues. V lost 3 bases and J 3 bases, leaving 12 bases between the germline ends. CDR3 sequence: CASSFGAGVNQPQHF. DNA of the CDR3: TGTGCCAGCAGTTTCGGGGCAGGGGTCAATCAGCCCCAGCATTTT.

The chain has TRBV5-1 and TRBJ2-3; D perhaps matches TRBD2 (7 bases). Germline CDR1 reads SGHRS; CDR2 reads YFSETQ. The CDR3 sequence is 15 residues long. Trimming stripped 4 bases from V and 4 bases from J, with 16 bases between. The CDR3 coding sequence is TGCGCCAGCAGCCGGGGGGCCGCCCCACCAGATACGCAGTATTTT. As protein: CASSRGAAPPDTQYF.

There are a few counts of this clonotype. The chain employs TRBV5-6 and TRBJ1-4, with no clear D. Trimming pared 2 bases from V and 7 bases from J, leaving 15 bases between. CDR3 size: 15 residues. Per germline, CDR1 SGHDT and CDR2 YYEEEE. Written as DNA, the CDR3 is TGTGCCAGCAGCTTTTTCGAGGCGCTCGGTGAAAAACTGTTTTTT. Its protein is CASSFFEALGEKLFF.

This chain connects TRBV19 to TRBJ1-1; D gene uncertain. V was shortened by 1 base and J by 10 bases, with 7 bases between the two germline ends. The CDR3 consists of 11 residues. The V gene's germline CDR1 is LNHDA and CDR2 SQIVND (reference sequence). CDR3 loop: CASSIGLGAFF. The CDR3 DNA reads as TGTGCCAGTAGTATAGGTCTGGGAGCTTTCTTT.

This clonotype was observed at least ten times. In nucleotides, the CDR3 is TGTGCCAGCAGTGAAAGGGGGCAGGGCCAAGGCTACACCTTC. It is translated as CASSERGQGQGYTF. The chain joins TRBV25-1 to TRBJ1-2; 7 bases are shared with TRBD1. Germline trimming cut 2 bases from V and 8 bases from J; bases unmatched to any gene: 8. Germline CDR1 reads MGHDK; CDR2 reads SYGVNS. The CDR3 sequence is 14 residues long.

This clonotype was counted at least ten times. The V call is TRBV5-5, the J call TRBJ2-7; TRBD2 aligns across 9 bases. Germline V gives CDR1 SGHKS, CDR2 YYEKEE (reference sequence). The CDR3 is 15 amino acids. V lost 4 bases, J lost 3 bases, and 8 bases stayed unmatched. The CDR3 loop is CASSPPGLADYEQYF. The CDR3 nucleotides are TGTGCCAGCAGCCCACCGGGACTAGCAGACTACGAGCAGTACTTC.

This clonotype was seen only a few times. This chain links TRBV12-3 or TRBV12-4 with TRBJ2-7, with D unresolved. This CDR3 comprises 14 residues. V was cut by 3 bases and J by 0 bases, with 9 bases left in between. DNA for the CDR3: TGTGCCAGCAGTTTCGACTCCGTCTCCTACGAGCAGTACTTC. It translates to CASSFDSVSYEQYF.

This chain joins TRBV7-3 and TRBJ1-5; maybe TRBD1 (5 bases). V was pared by 5 bases and J by 2 bases, with 13 bases between. The CDR3 runs 15 residues. Germline CDR1 reads SGHTA; CDR2 reads FQGTGA. CDR3 in amino acids: CASSPKGQGNQPQHF. The DNA of the CDR3 is TGTGCCAGCAGCCCCAAGGGGCAGGGCAATCAGCCCCAGCATTTT.

The chain joins TRBV27 to TRBJ1-5; TRBD1 matches at 9 bases. The CDR3 totals 17 residues. Germline loops: CDR1 MNHEY, CDR2 SMNVEV (reference sequence). Trimming took 0 bases from V and 2 from J; bases not matched to a gene: 5. CDR3 bases: TGTGCCAGCAGTTTATCGATCCGGGACAGGGGCAATCAGCCCCAGCATTTT. Amino acid sequence: CASSLSIRDRGNQPQHF.

The chain joins TRBV6-1 to TRBJ2-3; no firm D call. Germline V gene sequence: CDR1 MNHNS, CDR2 SASEGT. This CDR3 has 14 amino acids. The V end was cut by 4 bases, the J end by 2 bases, with 10 bases between. The CDR3 region has the DNA TGTGCCAGCAGTGGGTGGCCCCACACAGATACGCAGTATTTT. Translating gives CASSGWPHTDTQYF.

The sample holds many counts of this clonotype. The DNA of the CDR3 is TGTGCCAGCAGCTTGGGCTTTTGGACTAGCGGAGACAATGAGCAGTTCTTC. The encoded protein is CASSLGFWTSGDNEQFF. The V call is TRBV7-6, the J call TRBJ2-1; 10 positions agree with TRBD2. Trimming removed 3 bases from V and 5 bases from J; junction bases left unmatched: 10. Germline CDR1 reads SGHVS; CDR2 reads FNYEAQ. This CDR3 contains 17 residues.

Many counts were recorded for this clonotype. This chain joins TRBV5-5 and TRBJ1-5, with a possible D match to TRBD1 (5 bases). Trimming took 4 bases from V and 9 from J, leaving 14 bases between them. Germline lookup yields CDR1 SGHKS and CDR2 YYEKEE (reference sequence). The CDR3 runs 13 residues. CDR3 sequence reads: CASSLLSQGPQHF. CDR3 in DNA: TGTGCCAGCAGCCTCCTGAGCCAGGGGCCCCAGCATTTT.

This clonotype came up a few times. The V call is TRBV9, the J call TRBJ2-7; 9 bases match TRBD2. The V gene end was trimmed by 9 bases and the J gene end by 2 bases; junction bases not matched to a gene: 6. The V gene's germline CDR1 is SGDLS and CDR2 YYNGEE. This CDR3 is 13 amino acids long. CDR3 amino acids: CATHSGGTYEQYF. Here the CDR3 DNA reads TGTGCCACCCATAGCGGGGGCACCTACGAGCAGTACTTC.